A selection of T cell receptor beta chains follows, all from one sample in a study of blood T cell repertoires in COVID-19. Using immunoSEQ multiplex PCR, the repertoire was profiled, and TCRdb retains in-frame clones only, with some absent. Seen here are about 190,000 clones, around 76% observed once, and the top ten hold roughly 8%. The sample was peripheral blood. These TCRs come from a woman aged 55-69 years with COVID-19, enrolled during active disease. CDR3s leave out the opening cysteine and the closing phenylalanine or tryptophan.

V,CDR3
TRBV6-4,ASSDSASGGEQY
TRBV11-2,ASSLVRGANEKLF
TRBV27,ASRSGGWNTEAF
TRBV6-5,ASSWTGGRTQY
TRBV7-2,ASSLGTVSSYQETQY
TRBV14,ASSEGLARMETQY
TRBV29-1,SVLTSGRGSSYNEQF
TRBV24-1,ATSQTPNTGELF
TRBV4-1,ASSQDLVGTGNGYT
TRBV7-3,ASSRKVGAGDTQY
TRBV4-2,ASSQDPYVTGEAF
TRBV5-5,ASSLQPMNTEAF
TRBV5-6,ASSGRGQGEETQY
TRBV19,ASSITSGADTQY
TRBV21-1,ASSKGIRNTIY
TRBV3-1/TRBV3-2,ASSRSRHTGELGEKLF
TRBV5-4,ASSTRTGASPLH
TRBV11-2,ASSLRGHGSPLH
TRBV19,ASSIEAQYIYNEQF
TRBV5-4,ASSWGGTEETQY
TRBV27,ASSLSFRSYNSPLH
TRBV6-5,ASRRGVRDSTGYT
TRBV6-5,ASSSRGATPLH
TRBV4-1,ASSQGSTPATNEKLF
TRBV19,ASSIVRAGVYNEQF
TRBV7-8,ASSRGTSGTDTQY
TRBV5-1,ASSVEGAGQYEKLF
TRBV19,ASSKTSGRNEQF
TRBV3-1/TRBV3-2,ASSHPGVSGLAGQETQY
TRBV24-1,ATSGGGGGRETQY
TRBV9,ASSRPLAGGPTDTQY
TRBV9,ASSVMRTGELF
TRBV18,ASSPLPGINYNEQF
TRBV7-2,ASSFPGLPTTGELF
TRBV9,ASSNSDLSEQY
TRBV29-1,SASLASETQY
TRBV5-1,ASSFSPNSGANVLT
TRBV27,ASSLSRPEVTEAF
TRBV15,ATSSSGGSPNYGYT
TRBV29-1,SVTVSGANVLT
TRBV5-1,ASSKSGTGAQYYGYT
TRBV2,ASSPPGTGTDTQY
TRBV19,ASGTEDRVSGYT
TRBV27,ASRNIGQGYGYT
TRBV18,ASSHDTGNNQPQH
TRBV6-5,ASSYIARGPSSYT
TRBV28,ASTTSREQF
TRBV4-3,ASSQNPQGFTGELF
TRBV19,ASSIRGTEAF
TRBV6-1,ASSEVGGEEGYT
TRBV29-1,SVSVGGNTEAF
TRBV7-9,ASRAWGGGEKLF